These 16 T cell receptor beta chains were sequenced from one sample in a study of identical twins. In TCRdb, the 5' RACE reads were re-called with MiXCR into one record per CDR3 protein. The sample includes 220,000 or so distinct CDR3 sequences, roughly 7% of them seen just once. This sample was also put to use in a study of yellow fever vaccine responses in identical twins.

The sample was memory (CD45RO+) T cells sorted from blood. The source is a young woman in good health.

The gene calls are TRBV20-1 and TRBJ2-7, with no clear D. CDR1 and CDR2 (germline): DFQATT, SNEGSKA (reference sequence). CDR3 length equals 15 residues. V gave up 1 base and J gave up 0 bases, with 13 bases separating them. CDR3 in DNA: TGCAGTGCTAGAGCAGGCCTACGGTACTCCTACGAGCAGTACTTC. Translating it yields CSARAGLRYSYEQYF.

This clonotype was detected a few times. The chain is built from TRBV7-9 and TRBJ2-2; 7 bases are shared with TRBD1. The CDR3 sequence is 15 residues long. Germline V CDR1 and CDR2: SEHNR, FQNEAQ (reference sequence). J lost 4 bases, V lost 3 bases, and 5 bases had no gene match. CDR3 bases: TGTGCCAGCAGCTTGTGGGACAGCCCCACCGGGGAGCTGTTTTTT. It is translated as CASSLWDSPTGELFF.

This clonotype was observed a few times. The rearrangement links TRBV6-1 to TRBJ2-7, with D uncertain. V was cut by 3 bases and J by 5 bases, with 11 bases left in between. From germline, CDR1 is MNHNS and CDR2 SASEGT. The CDR3 has 13 amino acids. The CDR3 loop is CASSDTPAHEQYF. CDR3 in DNA: TGTGCCAGCAGTGATACACCGGCCCACGAGCAGTACTTC.

Many counts were recorded for this clonotype. This chain links TRBV11-3 with TRBJ1-2, with 10 bases aligning to TRBD1. The germline V gene has CDR1 SGHNT and CDR2 YENEEA. Trimming at V came to 4 bases and at J to 4 bases, leaving 3 bases not matched to a gene. This CDR3 comprises 14 residues. CDR3 DNA sequence: TGTGCCAGCAGCTCGGACAGGGGGTCCTATGGCTACACCTTC. It codes for CASSSDRGSYGYTF. Looking up the rest from reference TRBV11-3 and TRBJ1-2 gives the full variable domain: EAGVVQSPRYKIIEKKQPVAFWCNPISGHNTLYWYLQNLGQGPELLIRYENEEAVDDSQLPKDRFSAERLKGVDSTLKIQPAELGDSAVYLCASSSDRGSYGYTFGSGTRLTVV.

This rearrangement joins TRBV7-9 to TRBJ2-5, with 7 bases matching TRBD1. The CDR3 covers 14 residues. Per germline, CDR1 SEHNR and CDR2 FQNEAQ (reference sequence). The junction had 4 bases not matched to a gene; V was cut back by 1 base and J by 5 bases. In nucleotides, the CDR3 is TGTGCCAGCAGCTTAGGAGGGGGCTTGGAGACCCAGTACTTC. This codes for CASSLGGGLETQYF.

The V gene is TRBV6-5, the J gene TRBJ2-3; D is uncertain. The V end lost 6 bases, the J end lost 1 base, and 5 bases lay between the germline ends. The length of the CDR3 is 12 residues. Germline V CDR1 and CDR2: MNHEY, SVGAGI. The CDR3 region is CASRSGTDTQYF. The CDR3 DNA is TGTGCCAGCAGGTCTGGCACAGATACGCAGTATTTT.

This clonotype was observed a few times. The rearrangement uses TRBV28 and TRBJ2-3; TRBD2 aligns across 8 bases. The length of the CDR3 is 18 residues. Trimming cost V 4 bases and J 2 bases; bases outside gene matches: 14. Germline CDR1 reads MDHEN; CDR2 reads SYDVKM. The CDR3 here is CASSSRPFAGGYTDTQYF. CDR3 DNA sequence: TGTGCCAGCAGTTCCCGTCCTTTCGCGGGGGGTTACACAGATACGCAGTATTTT.

This clonotype was observed at least ten times. The chain employs TRBV5-1 and TRBJ2-7; TRBD1 matches at 8 bases. The germline V gene has CDR1 SGHRS and CDR2 YFSETQ. V lost 4 bases, J lost 1 base, and 10 bases stayed unmatched. There are 16 residues in the CDR3. The DNA of the CDR3 is TGCGCCAGCAGCCGCTATACGACAGGGGATTCCTACGAGCAGTACTTC. This codes for CASSRYTTGDSYEQYF.

In its sample, this clonotype was seen many times. The V call is TRBV5-5, the J call TRBJ2-3, with 8 bases aligning to TRBD2. CDR3 length: 15 residues. Looked up from germline, CDR1 is SGHKS and CDR2 is YYEKEE (reference sequence). Trimming removed 1 base from V and 3 bases from J; junction bases left unmatched: 4. CDR3 sequence reads: CASSLSLAGTDTQYF. CDR3 nucleotide sequence: TGTGCCAGCAGCTTGAGCTTAGCGGGGACAGATACGCAGTATTTT.

This clonotype appeared many times. V usage is TRBV7-8 and J usage is TRBJ1-6; the D gene is possibly TRBD1 (5 bases). The V end was cut by 1 base, the J end by 9 bases, with 10 bases between. This CDR3 contains 14 residues. The germline V gene has CDR1 SGHVS and CDR2 FQNEAQ. This CDR3 reads CASSLGQGGSPLHF. The CDR3, as DNA: TGTGCCAGCAGCTTAGGGCAGGGAGGTTCACCCCTCCACTTT.

The chain has TRBV20-1 and TRBJ2-2, with a weak D call TRBD2 (6 bases). The CDR3 length is 14 residues. Germline V gives CDR1 DFQATT, CDR2 SNEGSKA (reference sequence). CDR3 sequence: CSTGRGANTGELFF. The CDR3 nucleotides read TGCAGCACGGGGCGGGGCGCGAACACCGGGGAGCTGTTTTTT.

This clonotype came up many times. The J gene is TRBJ2-1, the V gene TRBV10-3; 10 bases are a match to TRBD2. The V segment lost 8 bases and the J segment 5 bases; nucleotides outside the gene matches: 9. This CDR3 spans 15 amino acids. Germline V gene data show CDR1 as ENHRY and CDR2 as SYGVKD. CDR3 protein: CAISRLAGPDNEQFF. In DNA, the CDR3 is TGTGCCATCTCCCGACTAGCGGGTCCTGACAATGAGCAGTTCTTC.

The CDR3 sequence is CASSLGRWYVGDTF. The CDR3 DNA reads as TGTGCCAGCAGCTTGGGTAGGTGGTACGTCGGCGACACCTTC. This rearrangement joins TRBV5-6 to TRBJ1-2; D is uncertain. The germline CDR1 and CDR2 sequences are SGHDT and YYEEEE. V was cut by 0 bases and J by 12 bases, with 18 bases left in between. The CDR3 is made up of 14 amino acids.

The gene calls are TRBV7-3 and TRBJ2-5; D not certain. V gave up 8 bases and J gave up 4 bases, with 11 bases separating them. This CDR3 is built from 12 residues. The germline gives CDR1 SGHTA, CDR2 FQGTGA. CDR3 residues: CASGPSRETQYF. The DNA of the CDR3 is TGTGCCAGCGGCCCCTCTCGAGAGACCCAGTACTTC.

This clonotype was seen more than once but under ten times. The V and J genes are TRBV7-6 and TRBJ2-3, with TRBD2 matching 15 bases. Looked up from germline, CDR1 is SGHVS and CDR2 is FNYEAQ. This CDR3 is 15 amino acids long. J was trimmed by 5 bases and V by 5 bases; bases with no gene match: 2. CDR3 in amino acids: CASSPGLAGGDTQYF. The CDR3 DNA reads as TGTGCCAGCAGCCCGGGACTAGCGGGGGGAGATACGCAGTATTTT.

Many counts were recorded for this clonotype. The rearrangement uses TRBV7-3 and TRBJ2-2; D is unclear. Trimming removed 4 bases at V and 4 bases at J, with 10 bases between. CDR1 is SGHTA and CDR2 is FQGTGA in the germline V gene. The CDR3 sequence is 14 residues long. CDR3 in amino acids: CASSSNLGTGELFF. Here the CDR3 DNA reads TGTGCCAGCAGCTCCAACCTCGGCACCGGGGAGCTGTTTTTT.